This TCR beta chain is drawn from a study of blood T cell repertoires in COVID-19. Study as a whole: Both acute and convalescent COVID-19 samples were obtained from the United States, Italy and Spain. Sources were T cells, B-cell-depleted T cells, or PBMCs; the material itself was cDNA or gDNA.

Study processing details: Quantification of nucleated cells was approximated via reference gene primer amplification. Some clones are missing from TCRdb's copy, which holds only in-frame ones; the method was immunoSEQ multiplex PCR. Clone size and the V and J calls come from that table; the DNA yielded D and trimming. The sample includes some 210,000 clones, around 82% of them seen just once. The trim removed 4 bases at V and 5 bases at J, leaving 4 bases unmatched. This CDR3 is built from 13 residues. Germline V gene sequence: CDR1 KGHSH, CDR2 LQKENI. The chain employs TRBV18 and TRBJ1-1, with 7 bases that match TRBD1. The specimen sequenced was peripheral blood. The sequence came from a man in his fifties with active or convalescent COVID-19. CDR3 residues: CASSRQGRTEAFF. In DNA form, the CDR3 reads TGTGCCAGCTCACGACAGGGAAGAACTGAAGCTTTCTTT.